Below are 30 T cell receptor beta chains sequenced from a single sample in a study of Ad26.COV2.S vaccination and SARS-CoV-2 variants. Treatment denoted: about 20 received Ad26.COV2.S at low or high dose, single or two shots; about 5 received placebo; per-sample allocation not given. Samples analyzed were those drawn on day 63 after the first vaccine or placebo injection. Method: immunoSEQ multiplex PCR; TCRdb's copy keeps in-frame clones and lacks some. The profile shows about 350,000 clones, around nine tenths of them singletons. This specimen was peripheral blood, taken in a trial of Ad26.COV2.S vaccine versus placebo. The origin of the receptors is a person aged 18-65 years who received the Ad26.COV2.S COVID-19 vaccine or a placebo.

This clone was picked up one time. V usage is TRBV11-2 and J usage is TRBJ2-5; 11 positions agree with TRBD2. V lost 5 bases to trimming and J lost 5 bases; unmatched junction nucleotides: 7. This CDR3 spans 15 amino acids. Germline CDR1 is SGHAT and CDR2 is FQNNGV. CDR3 amino acids: CASSGLLAGVETQYF. Written as DNA, the CDR3 is TGTGCCAGCAGCGGACTACTAGCGGGGGTGGAGACCCAGTACTTC.

The chain has TRBV30 and TRBJ1-1, with D perhaps TRBD1 (5 bases). V shed 1 base and J shed 1 base, with 13 bases lying between them. Germline V gene data show CDR1 as GTSNPN and CDR2 as SVGIG (reference sequence). CDR3 length: 15 amino acids. CDR3 sequence reads: CAWSGPGDSNTEAFF. The CDR3 region has the DNA TGTGCCTGGAGTGGCCCGGGGGATTCGAACACTGAAGCTTTCTTT.

The V call is TRBV6-5, the J call TRBJ2-1; D gene uncertain. This CDR3 spans 14 amino acids. The germline CDR1 and CDR2 sequences are MNHEY and SVGAGI. V was shortened by 5 bases and J by 3 bases, with 11 bases between the two germline ends. CDR3 in DNA: TGTGCCAGCAGTCTCAATAAGGGCTACAATGAGCAGTTCTTC. Its translation is CASSLNKGYNEQFF.

The sample holds a few counts of this clone. This chain links TRBV19 with TRBJ1-5; D may be TRBD1 (5 bases). Germline V gene sequence: CDR1 LNHDA, CDR2 SQIVND (reference sequence). The CDR3 spans 15 residues. The ends were cut back, 7 bases at V and 0 bases at J, with 13 bases in the middle. This CDR3 reads CASMAGPHSNQPQHF. The CDR3 coding sequence is TGTGCCAGTATGGCGGGGCCCCATAGCAATCAGCCCCAGCATTTT.

This chain connects TRBV7-2 to TRBJ2-7; a possible D gene is TRBD2 (6 bases). The CDR3 is 14 amino acids. The V and J ends lost 5 bases and 6 bases respectively, with 17 bases between them. In germline, CDR1 is SGHTA, CDR2 FQGNSA. CDR3 in amino acids: CASSVTGLLSEQYF. For the CDR3, the DNA is TGTGCCAGCAGCGTGACGGGACTCCTAAGCGAGCAGTACTTC.

The chain is built from TRBV19 and TRBJ1-6; no clear D gene. Per the germline V gene, CDR1 is LNHDA and CDR2 is SQIVND (reference sequence). V was shortened by 4 bases and J by 7 bases, with 11 bases between the two germline ends. This CDR3 has 14 residues. Here the CDR3 DNA reads TGTGCCAGTAGTACCCCCGTCGAGAATTCACCCCTCCACTTT. This codes for CASSTPVENSPLHF.

The chain couples TRBV5-4 to TRBJ1-2, with D possibly TRBD1 on 5 matching bases. Trimming removed 4 bases at V and 4 bases at J, with 14 bases between. This CDR3 contains 14 residues. Germline lookup yields CDR1 SGHNT and CDR2 YYREEE (reference sequence). The CDR3 DNA reads TGTGCCAGCAGCCCCAGAGACAGCATCTATGGCTACACCTTC. This sequence encodes CASSPRDSIYGYTF.

J is TRBJ2-1 and V is TRBV29-1; 11 bases align to TRBD2. Trimming removed 8 bases from V and 5 bases from J; junction bases left unmatched: 8. The CDR3 is 14 residues long. Germline V CDR1 and CDR2: SQVTM, ANQGSEA. The CDR3 nucleotides read TGCAGCACCTTAGCTAGCGGGGGGCACAATGAGCAGTTCTTC. This gives the protein CSTLASGGHNEQFF.

This chain connects TRBV6-2 or TRBV6-3 to TRBJ2-4, with no clear D. Germline loops: CDR1 MNHEY, CDR2 SVGEGT. This CDR3 is 15 amino acids long. V lost 6 bases, J lost 5 bases, and 17 bases lay in between. This chain's CDR3 is CASSDGRGWENIQYF. As DNA, the CDR3 is TGTGCCAGCAGCGACGGCCGAGGTTGGGAAAACATTCAGTACTTC.

This sequence joins TRBV11-2 and TRBJ1-1; 7 bases agree with TRBD1. After removal of 2 bases from V and 4 bases from J, the junction contained 7 bases not matched to a gene. Germline V gene lookup returns CDR1 SGHAT and CDR2 FQNNGV. The CDR3 has 15 residues. For the CDR3, the DNA is TGTGCCAGCAGCTTACTTCATGCAGGGGGCACTGAAGCTTTCTTT. Its protein product is CASSLLHAGGTEAFF.

CDR3 nucleotide sequence: TGTGCCAGCAGTGAAGGACCCGGACTAGTTGCGGACTATGGCTACACCTTC. Residues: CASSEGPGLVADYGYTF. The V and J genes are TRBV27 and TRBJ1-2; D not certain. V lost 5 bases to trimming and J lost 3 bases, with 22 bases between them. CDR1 MNHEY and CDR2 SMNVEV come from the germline V gene (reference sequence). The CDR3 extends over 17 amino acids.

The CDR3 is CASSYSISGGYNEQFF. In DNA form, the CDR3 reads TGTGCCAGCAGTTACTCGATAAGCGGGGGCTACAATGAGCAGTTCTTC. The chain combines TRBV6-5 with TRBJ2-1; 8 bases are a match to TRBD2. This CDR3 has 16 amino acids. Looked up from germline, CDR1 is MNHEY and CDR2 is SVGAGI. Germline trimming cut 0 bases from V and 3 bases from J; bases unmatched to any gene: 4.

J is TRBJ2-3 and V is TRBV9, with TRBD2 matching over 9 bases. Germline V gene sequence: CDR1 SGDLS, CDR2 YYNGEE. V gave up 2 bases and J gave up 4 bases; unmatched junction bases: 2. The CDR3 runs to 14 residues. This CDR3 is CASSVGLAADTQYF. The CDR3 DNA follows: TGTGCCAGCAGCGTGGGACTAGCAGCAGATACGCAGTATTTT.

V usage is TRBV7-9 and J usage is TRBJ1-6, with a possible D match to TRBD1 (6 bases). V lost 5 bases, J lost 10 bases, and 12 bases lay in between. The CDR3 sequence is 13 residues long. In germline, CDR1 is SEHNR, CDR2 FQNEAQ (reference sequence). CDR3 in amino acids: CASSPPGESPLHF. Here the CDR3 DNA reads TGTGCCAGCAGCCCTCCAGGGGAATCACCCCTCCACTTT.

The genes are TRBV6-2 or TRBV6-3 and TRBJ1-1; 7 bases are shared with TRBD1. CDR1 is MNHEY and CDR2 is SVGEGT in the germline V gene. The CDR3 has 16 amino acids. J was trimmed by 5 bases and V by 3 bases; bases with no gene match: 12. CDR3 nucleotide sequence: TGTGCCAGCAGTTATCATTTACAGGGGCGCCGGACTGAAGCTTTCTTT. It codes for CASSYHLQGRRTEAFF.

J is TRBJ1-2 and V is TRBV7-9; tentatively, D is TRBD1 (5 bases). The CDR3 runs 13 residues. Deletions cut 2 bases from V and 7 bases from J, with 11 bases between. CDR1 SEHNR and CDR2 FQNEAQ come from the germline V gene (reference sequence). Here the CDR3 reads CASSLRGAAGYTF. The CDR3 bases are TGTGCCAGCAGCTTACGAGGGGCGGCTGGCTACACCTTC.

Only a few counts were recorded for this clone. CDR3 amino acids: CASSLDRPHQPQHF. CDR3 nucleotide sequence: TGTGCCAGCAGCTTGGACAGACCCCATCAGCCCCAGCATTTT. This chain joins TRBV5-8 and TRBJ1-5, with D unresolved. Trimming stripped 0 bases from V and 5 bases from J, with 9 bases between. From germline, CDR1 is SGHTS and CDR2 YDEGEE. This CDR3 contains 14 residues.

CDR3: CASSDNYGYTF. In nucleotides, the CDR3 is TGTGCCAGCAGTGACAACTATGGCTACACCTTC. The chain has TRBV6-1 and TRBJ1-2; D is ambiguous. CDR3 length equals 11 residues. Germline CDR1 reads MNHNS; CDR2 reads SASEGT. V was cut by 3 bases and J by 2 bases, with 1 base left in between.

This chain uses TRBV9 with TRBJ1-1, with D maybe TRBD1 (5 bases). CDR1 is SGDLS, CDR2 YYNGEE, per germline. Trimming took 0 bases from V and 6 from J, leaving 15 bases between them. The CDR3 is 15 amino acids. CDR3 residues: CASSVVGVGRAEAFF. In nucleotides, the CDR3 is TGTGCCAGCAGCGTAGTGGGTGTGGGGCGGGCTGAAGCTTTCTTT.

This chain uses TRBV19 with TRBJ2-5, with D unresolved. The germline V and J ends were trimmed by 3 bases and 1 base, with 6 bases remaining between them. The CDR3 is 13 amino acids. Germline values: CDR1 LNHDA, CDR2 SQIVND (reference sequence). CDR3 residues: CASSIGIQETQYF. The DNA for the CDR3 is TGTGCCAGTAGTATCGGTATCCAAGAGACCCAGTACTTC.

This rearrangement joins TRBV4-1 to TRBJ1-4; the D gene is possibly TRBD1 (5 bases). This CDR3 is built from 16 residues. The V end was cut by 4 bases, the J end by 4 bases, with 16 bases between. Looked up from germline, CDR1 is MGHRA and CDR2 is YSYEKL. The CDR3 loop is CASSPTRSRVNEKLFF. The CDR3 DNA follows: TGCGCCAGCAGCCCAACTCGGTCCAGGGTTAATGAAAAACTGTTTTTT.

This rearrangement joins TRBV6-5 to TRBJ1-1; possibly TRBD1 for D (6 bases). The CDR3 extends over 16 amino acids. Trimming took 0 bases from V and 0 from J, leaving 11 bases between them. Germline V gives CDR1 MNHEY, CDR2 SVGAGI. In nucleotides, the CDR3 is TGTGCCAGCAGTTACTCGGGGGGGCTCATGAACACTGAAGCTTTCTTT. Its translation is CASSYSGGLMNTEAFF.

The chain carries TRBV27 and TRBJ1-1, with TRBD1 matching 7 bases. Unmatched junction bases numbered 17, after V lost 5 bases and J lost 2 bases. This CDR3 has 18 residues. Per the germline V gene, CDR1 is MNHEY and CDR2 is SMNVEV (reference sequence). CDR3: CASSGQVRPRGPNTEAFF. For the CDR3, the DNA is TGTGCCAGCAGTGGACAGGTACGCCCCCGAGGCCCAAACACTGAAGCTTTCTTT.

This chain joins TRBV3-1 (or the pseudogene TRBV3-2) and TRBJ1-1; 9 nucleotides agree with TRBD1. The CDR3 sequence is 16 residues long. Germline CDR1 LGHDT, CDR2 YNNKEL (reference sequence). V lost 7 bases, J lost 0 bases, and 9 bases stayed unmatched. The CDR3 coding sequence is TGTGCCAGCACCAAACGGGGGACAGGGATGAACACTGAAGCTTTCTTT. Translation gives CASTKRGTGMNTEAFF.

The rearrangement joins TRBV4-3 to TRBJ2-7; 7 nucleotides match TRBD1. V was clipped by 1 base and J by 0 bases; unmatched bases: 0. This CDR3 has 14 amino acids. Germline assignment: CDR1 LGHNA and CDR2 YSLEER. The CDR3 protein is CASSQGDSSYEQYF. The CDR3 DNA is TGCGCCAGCAGCCAAGGGGACAGCTCCTACGAGCAGTACTTC.

This chain joins TRBV29-1 and TRBJ1-1; D gene uncertain. Looked up from germline, CDR1 is SQVTM and CDR2 is ANQGSEA. The CDR3 is 13 amino acids. V shed 3 bases and J shed 4 bases, with 12 bases lying between them. The CDR3 bases are TGCAGCGTTGATAAGGCAGGTGGCACTGAAGCTTTCTTT. Protein sequence: CSVDKAGGTEAFF.

The chain has TRBV3-1 (or the pseudogene TRBV3-2) and TRBJ1-2; a weak D match, TRBD1 (5 bases). Germline V lookup: CDR1 LGHDT, CDR2 YNNKEL (reference sequence). This CDR3 spans 14 amino acids. Trimming took off 6 bases at V and 4 bases at J, with 15 bases between the two ends. CDR3: CASRGVQIPYGYTF. The DNA for the CDR3 is TGTGCCAGCAGGGGGGTACAGATACCCTATGGCTACACCTTC.

Comment on this clone: The sample contains more than one DNA sequence encoding this CDR3. J is TRBJ2-3 and V is TRBV20-1, with TRBD2 matching over 10 bases. Looked up from germline, CDR1 is DFQATT and CDR2 is SNEGSKA (reference sequence). With V trimmed by 3 bases and J by 3 bases, 6 bases remained unmatched. This CDR3 is built from 15 residues. CDR3 sequence (DNA): TGCAGTGCTAGTAGGGCTAGCGGGGGTACAGATACGCAGTATTTT. It yields the protein CSASRASGGTDTQYF.

This clone occurred once. The genes are TRBV7-3 and TRBJ2-3, with 7 positions matching TRBD1. Trimming removed 1 base from V and 2 bases from J; junction bases left unmatched: 9. Per germline, CDR1 SGHTA and CDR2 FQGTGA. There are 17 residues in the CDR3. The CDR3 DNA reads as TGTGCCAGCAGCTTAATCCCGGGACAGACTTTCACAGATACGCAGTATTTT. Protein sequence: CASSLIPGQTFTDTQYF.

This clone was seen a single time. The chain couples TRBV5-1 to TRBJ1-4; 7 nucleotides align to TRBD1. Germline V gene data show CDR1 as SGHRS and CDR2 as YFSETQ. The trim removed 3 bases at V and 2 bases at J, leaving 7 bases unmatched. The CDR3 totals 16 residues. The DNA for the CDR3 is TGCGCCAGCAGCTGGGGAGAGACAGGGACTAATGAAAAACTGTTTTTT. Protein product: CASSWGETGTNEKLFF.